What follows is one TCR beta chain and its context. Within the sample, other DNA sequences also encode this same CDR3. The sample originates from a study of blood T cell repertoires in COVID-19. In the original processing: It was from reference gene primer amplification that nucleated cell counts were estimated. Method: immunoSEQ multiplex PCR; TCRdb's copy keeps in-frame clones and lacks some. That table furnishes V, J and clone size, whereas the DNA furnished D and trimming. The sample holds a few hundred thousand clones, 80% to 85% seen once. Germline V gene sequence: CDR1 SGHAT, CDR2 FQDESV (reference sequence). This CDR3 contains 13 residues. The germline V and J ends were trimmed by 3 bases and 4 bases, with 9 bases remaining between them.

Input material: peripheral blood. V usage is TRBV11-1 and J usage is TRBJ2-5; the D gene is possibly TRBD2 (6 bases). This receptor was taken from a person aged 65 to 79 with COVID-19, enrolled during active disease. The CDR3 loop is CASSLGGLETQYF. Here the CDR3 DNA reads TGTGCCAGCAGCTTGGGGGGATTAGAGACCCAGTACTTC.